This T cell receptor (beta chain) emerged from a study of shared clonotypes between healthy human individuals. Study-level findings and limits: Large depth notwithstanding, sorted-subset sequencing proved incomplete by rarefaction. The study generally estimated greater richness for naive than memory subsets.

As for this clone: Its antigen remains unidentified.

Naive CD8 cells lacked CD45RO, underwent positive selection for CCR7 and left out terminally differentiated effector memory CD45RA+ cells. Per germline, CDR1 SGHDN and CDR2 FVKESK. The CDR3 loop spans 15 amino acids. With 1 base removed from V and 7 bases from J, the gap between germline ends came to 17 bases. Clones were sequenced by immunoSEQ multiplex PCR, and TCRdb holds only the in-frame ones, with some missing. The sample includes around 1.9 million clones, just under 95% of them seen just once. The chain combines TRBV14 with TRBJ2-7; D not certain. This TCR was sampled from a man aged 18-30 years in good health. Some clones in this sample may be carry-over from other donors' samples. Input material: naive CD8+ T cells from PBMCs. The CDR3 DNA follows: TGTGCCAGCAGCCAAGGACGTTACCAAGGCAAGGAGCAGTACTTC. As protein: CASSQGRYQGKEQYF.